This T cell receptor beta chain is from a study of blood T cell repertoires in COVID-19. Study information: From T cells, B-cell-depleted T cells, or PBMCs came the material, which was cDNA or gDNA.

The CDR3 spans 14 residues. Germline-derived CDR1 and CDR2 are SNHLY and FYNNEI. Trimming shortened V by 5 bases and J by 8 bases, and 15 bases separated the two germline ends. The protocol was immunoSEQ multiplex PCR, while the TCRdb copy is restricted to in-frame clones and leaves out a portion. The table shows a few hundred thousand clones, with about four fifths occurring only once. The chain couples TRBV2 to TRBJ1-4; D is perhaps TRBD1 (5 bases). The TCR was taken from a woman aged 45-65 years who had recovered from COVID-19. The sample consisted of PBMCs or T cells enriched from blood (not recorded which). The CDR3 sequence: CASSQGARGEKLFF. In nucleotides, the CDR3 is TGTGCCAGCAGTCAAGGGGCGCGGGGGGAAAAACTGTTTTTT. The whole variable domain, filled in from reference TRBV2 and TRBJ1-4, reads EPEVTQTPSHQVTQMGQEVILRCVPISNHLYFYWYRQILGQKVEFLVSFYNNEISEKSEIFDDQFSVERPDGSNFTLKIRSTKLEDSAMYFCASSQGARGEKLFFGSGTQLSVL.